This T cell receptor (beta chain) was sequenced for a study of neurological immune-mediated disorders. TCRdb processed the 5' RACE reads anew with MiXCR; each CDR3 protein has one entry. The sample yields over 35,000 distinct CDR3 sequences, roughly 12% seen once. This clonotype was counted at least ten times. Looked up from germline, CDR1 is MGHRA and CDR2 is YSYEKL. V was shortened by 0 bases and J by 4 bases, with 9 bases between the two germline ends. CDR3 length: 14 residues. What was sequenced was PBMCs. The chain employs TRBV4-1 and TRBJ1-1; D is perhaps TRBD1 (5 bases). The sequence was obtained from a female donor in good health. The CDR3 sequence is CASSQDPRATEAFF. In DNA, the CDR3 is TGCGCCAGCAGCCAAGATCCCAGGGCCACTGAAGCTTTCTTT.